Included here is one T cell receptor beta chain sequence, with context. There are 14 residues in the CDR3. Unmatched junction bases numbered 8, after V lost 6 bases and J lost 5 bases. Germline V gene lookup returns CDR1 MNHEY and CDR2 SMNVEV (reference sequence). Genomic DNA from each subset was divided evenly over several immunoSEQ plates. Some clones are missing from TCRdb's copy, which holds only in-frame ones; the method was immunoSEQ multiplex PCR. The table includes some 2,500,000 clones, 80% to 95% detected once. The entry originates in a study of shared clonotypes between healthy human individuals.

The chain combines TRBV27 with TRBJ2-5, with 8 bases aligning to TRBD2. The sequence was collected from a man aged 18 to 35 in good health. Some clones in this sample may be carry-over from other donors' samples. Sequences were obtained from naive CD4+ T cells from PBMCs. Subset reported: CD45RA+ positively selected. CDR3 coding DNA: TGTGCCAGCAGAAAAGCGGGAGTGCTGGAGACCCAGTACTTC. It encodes CASRKAGVLETQYF.